Listed below are T cell receptor beta chains from one sample, sequenced in a study of T-cell memory formation after mild COVID-19. TCRdb ran MiXCR on the 5' RACE reads and lists one entry per CDR3 protein. This repertoire shows about 410,000 distinct CDR3 sequences, approximately 19% found once; its top ten account for roughly 21%. Material: PBMCs or a T cell subset sorted from them (not recorded which). The receptors derive from a man younger than 35 who had mild COVID-19 (a few samples of this study predate the infection). Cell type and time point are not known. The CDR3 runs from the conserved cysteine through the conserved F or W. The order of the fields is V gene, D gene, clone size, J gene, CDR3 DNA, CDR3 protein. D genes are given only for firm matches. Clone size is given for some rows only: seen once, a few or many times, or a class if the clone is expanded.

V: TRBV5-1; D: .; size: .; J: TRBJ2-7; DNA: TGCGCCAGCAGCTTGGGTCGGTCAGGGGACGAGCAGTACTTC; CDR3: CASSLGRSGDEQYF
V: TRBV6-1; D: .; size: .; J: TRBJ2-7; DNA: TGTGCCAGCAGTGAAATTGGTGGGAGCGCCTACGAGCAGTACTTC; CDR3: CASSEIGGSAYEQYF
V: TRBV5-1; D: .; size: few; J: TRBJ2-1; DNA: TGCGCCAGCAGCTTGGCCTGGGGGATTGAAGGGAATGAGCAGTTCTTC; CDR3: CASSLAWGIEGNEQFF
V: TRBV4-1; D: .; size: few; J: TRBJ1-5; DNA: TGCGCCAGCAGCCAAGGTGGGGGTTGGGAGCAGCCCCAGCATTTT; CDR3: CASSQGGGWEQPQHF
V: TRBV20-1; D: TRBD1; size: .; J: TRBJ1-1; DNA: TGCAGTGCTAGGCCCGGACAGGGGAACACTGAAGCTTTCTTT; CDR3: CSARPGQGNTEAFF
V: TRBV27; D: .; size: few; J: TRBJ2-5; DNA: TGTGCCAGCAGTTCCCAAGGGGGGCAAGAGACCCAGTACTTC; CDR3: CASSSQGGQETQYF
V: TRBV2; D: TRBD2; size: many; J: TRBJ2-5; DNA: TGTGCCAGCAGTGAAGAGCGGGGGGAGACCCAGTACTTC; CDR3: CASSEERGETQYF
V: TRBV4-2; D: TRBD2; size: few; J: TRBJ2-2; DNA: TGTGCCAGCAGCCCCCTCGGGGGGGCAAGTGGCGGGGAGCTGTTTTTT; CDR3: CASSPLGGASGGELFF
V: TRBV4-1; D: TRBD1; size: .; J: TRBJ2-7; DNA: TGCGCCAGCAGCCAAGACCCCGGGACAGGAGACTACGAGCAGTACTTC; CDR3: CASSQDPGTGDYEQYF
V: TRBV5-1; D: TRBD2; size: .; J: TRBJ2-5; DNA: TGCGCCAGCCGGCGATGGTCGGGGGGAGAGACCCAGTACTTC; CDR3: CASRRWSGGETQYF
V: TRBV24-1; D: .; size: few; J: TRBJ2-3; DNA: TGTGCCACCAGTGACCACGGAACCGGGACAGATACGCAGTATTTT; CDR3: CATSDHGTGTDTQYF